This record looks at one T cell receptor (beta chain) sequence and its context. The data originate from a study of blood T cell repertoires in COVID-19. On the study more broadly: The study drew acute and convalescent COVID-19 samples from the United States, Italy and Spain.

Authors' methods: Reference gene primer amplification yielded estimated nucleated cell counts. Sequencing used immunoSEQ multiplex PCR; TCRdb keeps in-frame clones, though not all of them. The V and J calls and clone size come from that table; D and trimming were worked out from the DNA. Of almost 55,000 clones in the sample, around nine tenths are singletons; the top ten hold around 8.2%. The CDR3 has 16 residues. Looked up from germline, CDR1 is SGHNT and CDR2 is YYREEE (reference sequence). V shed 0 bases and J 4 bases; nucleotides not matched to a gene: 8. This sequence originates from a woman aged 40 to 55 with active COVID-19. The sequencing input was peripheral blood. V gene TRBV5-4 combines with J gene TRBJ2-5; TRBD1 agrees at 8 bases. CDR3 amino acids: CASSLAARTGTETQYF. The CDR3 DNA is TGTGCCAGCAGCTTGGCGGCCCGGACAGGGACAGAGACCCAGTACTTC.